This T cell receptor (beta chain) originates from a study of identical twins. In regard to this clonotype: Antigen unknown.

Study results and caveats: Insertions were fewer in abundant cord blood beta clonotypes, whereas memory repertoires showed none of this pattern. There is a chance that invariant MAIT and iNKT cells partially muddied zero-insertion analyses.

Healthy Caucasians, and only they, were the donors. Each CDR3 protein is one row after TCRdb ran MiXCR on the 5' RACE reads. The sample holds about 340,000 distinct CDR3 sequences, approximately 13% seen once. Deletions cut 10 bases from V and 5 bases from J, with 19 bases between. Germline V gene lookup returns CDR1 MNHEY and CDR2 SMNVEV (reference sequence). CDR3 length: 14 residues. The same data also went into a second study, on yellow fever vaccine responses in identical twins. From that report: Twin vaccine T cell responses reportedly seemed partly convergent, partly personalized.

The chain carries TRBV27 and TRBJ2-3, with D perhaps matching TRBD1 (6 bases). This clonotype was sampled from a woman aged 18-30 years in good health. Sequencing used CD8+ T cells sorted from blood. DNA of the CDR3: TGTGCCACAACCGATCCAGGGGTTAGAGATACGCAGTATTTT. Its protein is CATTDPGVRDTQYF.